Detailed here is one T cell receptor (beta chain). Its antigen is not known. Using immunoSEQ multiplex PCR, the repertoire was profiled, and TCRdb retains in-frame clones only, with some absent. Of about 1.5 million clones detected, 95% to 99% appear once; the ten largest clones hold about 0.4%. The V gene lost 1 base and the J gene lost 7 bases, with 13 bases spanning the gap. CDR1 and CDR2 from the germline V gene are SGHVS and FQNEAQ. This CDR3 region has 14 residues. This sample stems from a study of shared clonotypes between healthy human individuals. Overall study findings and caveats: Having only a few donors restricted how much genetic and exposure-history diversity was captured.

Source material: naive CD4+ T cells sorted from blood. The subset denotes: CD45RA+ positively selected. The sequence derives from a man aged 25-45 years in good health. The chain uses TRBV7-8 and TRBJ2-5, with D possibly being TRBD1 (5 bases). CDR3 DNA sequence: TGTGCCAGCAGCTTAGTCCCAGGGTCCGGGACCCAGTACTTC. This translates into CASSLVPGSGTQYF.